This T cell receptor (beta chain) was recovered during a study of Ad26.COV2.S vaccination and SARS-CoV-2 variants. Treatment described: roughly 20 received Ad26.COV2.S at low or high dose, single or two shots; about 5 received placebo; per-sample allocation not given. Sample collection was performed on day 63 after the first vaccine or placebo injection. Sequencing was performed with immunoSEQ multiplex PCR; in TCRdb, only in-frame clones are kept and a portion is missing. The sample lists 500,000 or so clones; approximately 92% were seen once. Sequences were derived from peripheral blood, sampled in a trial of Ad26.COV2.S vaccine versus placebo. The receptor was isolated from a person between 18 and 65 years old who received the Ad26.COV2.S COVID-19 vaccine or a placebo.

The CDR3 nucleotides read TGTGCCAGCAGTCGTTATACCGGGACCAGAAGAACATTGGACTCTTCGGAACAGCCCCAGCATTTT. This encodes CASSRYTGTRRTLDSSEQPQHF. The gene calls are TRBV6-6 and TRBJ1-5, with D possibly matching TRBD1 (5 bases). The CDR3 loop spans 22 amino acids. Trimming shortened V by 5 bases and J by 7 bases, and 39 bases separated the two germline ends. CDR1 is MNHNY and CDR2 is SVGAGI in the germline V gene (reference sequence).